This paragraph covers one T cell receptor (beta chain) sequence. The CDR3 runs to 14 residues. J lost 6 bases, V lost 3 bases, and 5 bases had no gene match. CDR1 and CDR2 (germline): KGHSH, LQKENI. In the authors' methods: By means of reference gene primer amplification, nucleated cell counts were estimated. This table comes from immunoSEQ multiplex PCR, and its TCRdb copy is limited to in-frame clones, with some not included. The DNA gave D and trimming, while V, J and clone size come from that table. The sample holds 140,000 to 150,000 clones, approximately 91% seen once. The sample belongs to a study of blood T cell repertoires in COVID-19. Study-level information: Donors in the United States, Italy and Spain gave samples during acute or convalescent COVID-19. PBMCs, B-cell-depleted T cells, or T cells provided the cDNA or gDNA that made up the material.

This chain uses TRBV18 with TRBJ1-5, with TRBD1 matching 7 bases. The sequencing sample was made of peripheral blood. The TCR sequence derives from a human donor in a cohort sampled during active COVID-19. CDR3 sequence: CASSPGQSPQPQHF. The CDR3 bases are TGTGCCAGCTCACCGGGACAGTCGCCTCAGCCCCAGCATTTT. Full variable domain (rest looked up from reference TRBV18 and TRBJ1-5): NAGVMQNPRHLVRRRGQEARLRCSPMKGHSHVYWYRQLPEEGLKFMVYLQKENIIDESGMPKERFSAEFPKEGPSILRIQQVVRGDSAAYFCASSPGQSPQPQHFGDGTRLSIL.